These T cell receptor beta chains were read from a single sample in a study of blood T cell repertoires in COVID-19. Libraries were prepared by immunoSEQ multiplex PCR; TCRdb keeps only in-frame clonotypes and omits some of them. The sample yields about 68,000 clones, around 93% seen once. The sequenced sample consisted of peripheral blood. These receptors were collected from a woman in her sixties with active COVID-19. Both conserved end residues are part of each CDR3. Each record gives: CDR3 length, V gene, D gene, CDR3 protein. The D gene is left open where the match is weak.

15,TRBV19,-,CASSIERQMHYGYTF
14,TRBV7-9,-,CAILQGATGTEAFF
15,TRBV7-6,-,CASSLAQGGHNEQFF
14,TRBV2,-,CASTAVVGTDTQYF
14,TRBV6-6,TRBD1,CASSLEQGVREQYF
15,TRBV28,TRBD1,CASSVKQGKGQPQHF
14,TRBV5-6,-,CASSKTTSNTEAFF
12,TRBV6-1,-,CASSEPVRPQHF
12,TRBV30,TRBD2,CARSSGLDTQYF
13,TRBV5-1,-,CASSFDPGDTQYF
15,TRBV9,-,CASSVDAASYNEQFF
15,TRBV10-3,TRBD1,CAISAGTGLSNEQFF
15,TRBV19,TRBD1,CASSSPGTGFNEQYF
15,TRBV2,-,CASRGSPRGTIIQYF
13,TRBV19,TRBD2,CASSFTSGIGQFF
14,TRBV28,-,CASKVGVLWNEQFF
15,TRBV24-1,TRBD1,CATSDSGTGGYEQYF
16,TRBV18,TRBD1,CASSQDRGRRDNEQFF
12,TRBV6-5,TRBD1,CASSQGAAEAFF
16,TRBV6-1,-,CASSELGEDWNTEAFF
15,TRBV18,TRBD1,CASSPQGQVNEKLFF
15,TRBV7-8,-,CASSLASYSSYEQYF
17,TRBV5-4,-,CASSLTFGRTSTDTQYF
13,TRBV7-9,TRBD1,CASSYRGRYEQYF
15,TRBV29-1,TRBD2,CSVGGTSGSRETQYF
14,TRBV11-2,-,CASSHRARRDEQFF
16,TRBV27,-,CASSLSSGVHNSPLHF
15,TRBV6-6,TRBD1,CASSTWTGKNTEAFF
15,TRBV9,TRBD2,CASSVGGESYNGQFF
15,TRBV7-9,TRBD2,CASSPREGFRNEQFF
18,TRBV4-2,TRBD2,CASSQYPASGESYGELFF
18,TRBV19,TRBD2,CASSRARTSGSRSGELFF
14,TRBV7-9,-,CASSLQGRGNTIYF
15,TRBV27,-,CASSPRRVSQETQYF
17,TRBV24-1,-,CATSGGKKQVFGETQYF
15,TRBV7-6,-,CASSLAGGLIETQYF
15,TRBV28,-,CASSPARGGEQPQHF
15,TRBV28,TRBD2,CASSRLAGATDTQYF
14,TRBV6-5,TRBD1,CASSSTGTGNTIYF
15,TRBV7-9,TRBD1,CASSLAGQGANEQFF
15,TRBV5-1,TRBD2,CASSSGSGRVDEQFF
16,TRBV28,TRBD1,CASSLRTGTYTGELFF
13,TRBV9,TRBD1,CASSFQDRGPHFF
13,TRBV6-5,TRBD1,CASSSRDSYGYTF
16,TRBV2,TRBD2,CASSSQRSGSLDTQYF
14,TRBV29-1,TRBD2,CSVGAGGPYNEQFF
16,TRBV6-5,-,CASSYSRGGVTDTQYF
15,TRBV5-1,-,CASSLYLGDRNTIYF
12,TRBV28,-,CASRYGQYEQYF
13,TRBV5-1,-,CASSLGVGNEQFF
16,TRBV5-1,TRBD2,CASSLDGLAATDTQYF
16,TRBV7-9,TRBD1,CASSLPRDRRNTEAFF
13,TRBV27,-,CASSLRGNYEQYF
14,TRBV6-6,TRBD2,CASSRRGTNNEQFF